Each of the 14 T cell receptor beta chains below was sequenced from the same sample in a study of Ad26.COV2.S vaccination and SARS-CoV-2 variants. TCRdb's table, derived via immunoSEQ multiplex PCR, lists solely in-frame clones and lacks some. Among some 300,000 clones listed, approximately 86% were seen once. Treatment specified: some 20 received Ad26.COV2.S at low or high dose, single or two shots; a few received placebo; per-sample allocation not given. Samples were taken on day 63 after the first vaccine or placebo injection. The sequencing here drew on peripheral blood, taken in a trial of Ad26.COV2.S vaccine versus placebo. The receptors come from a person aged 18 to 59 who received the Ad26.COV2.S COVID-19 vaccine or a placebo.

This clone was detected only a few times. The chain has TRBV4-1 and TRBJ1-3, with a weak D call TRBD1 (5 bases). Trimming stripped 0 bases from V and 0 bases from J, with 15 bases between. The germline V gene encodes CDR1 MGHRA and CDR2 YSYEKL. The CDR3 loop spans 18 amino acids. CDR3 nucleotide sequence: TGCGCCAGCAGCCAAGATCCCACAGGTGTTAACTCTGGAAACACCATATATTTT. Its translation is CASSQDPTGVNSGNTIYF.

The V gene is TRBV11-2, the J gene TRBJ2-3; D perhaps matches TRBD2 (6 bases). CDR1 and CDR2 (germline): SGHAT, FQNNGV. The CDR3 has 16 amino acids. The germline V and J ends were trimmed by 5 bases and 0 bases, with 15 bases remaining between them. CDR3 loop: CASSPRDSSSTDTQYF. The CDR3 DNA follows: TGTGCCAGCAGCCCCAGGGACTCGTCTAGCACAGATACGCAGTATTTT.

The CDR3 spells CASSAQGPNTGELFF. CDR3 nucleotides: TGCGCCAGCAGCGCACAGGGGCCGAACACCGGGGAGCTGTTTTTT. This chain links TRBV5-1 with TRBJ2-2, with 7 bases lining up with TRBD1. The trim removed 4 bases at V and 0 bases at J, leaving 3 bases unmatched. CDR3 length: 15 residues. Germline V gene data show CDR1 as SGHRS and CDR2 as YFSETQ.

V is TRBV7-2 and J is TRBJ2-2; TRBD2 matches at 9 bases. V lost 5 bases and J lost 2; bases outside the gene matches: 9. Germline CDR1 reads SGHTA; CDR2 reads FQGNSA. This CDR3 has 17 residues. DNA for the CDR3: TGTGCCAGCAGCGAGACTCCGGGACTAGCTAACACCGGGGAGCTGTTTTTT. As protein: CASSETPGLANTGELFF.

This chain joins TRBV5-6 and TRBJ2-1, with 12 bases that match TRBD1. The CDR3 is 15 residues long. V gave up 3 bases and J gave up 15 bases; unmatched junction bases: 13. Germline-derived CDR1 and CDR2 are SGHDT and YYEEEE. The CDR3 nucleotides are TGTGCCAGCAGCTCAACCGGGACAGGGGGCTCGCGATGGTTCTTC. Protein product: CASSSTGTGGSRWFF.

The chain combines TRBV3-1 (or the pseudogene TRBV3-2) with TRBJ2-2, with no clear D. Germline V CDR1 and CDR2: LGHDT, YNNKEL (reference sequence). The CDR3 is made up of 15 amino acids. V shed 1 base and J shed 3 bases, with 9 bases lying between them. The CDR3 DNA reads TGTGCCAGCAGCCAAGGAGTAGGGCACACCGGGGAGCTGTTTTTT. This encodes CASSQGVGHTGELFF.

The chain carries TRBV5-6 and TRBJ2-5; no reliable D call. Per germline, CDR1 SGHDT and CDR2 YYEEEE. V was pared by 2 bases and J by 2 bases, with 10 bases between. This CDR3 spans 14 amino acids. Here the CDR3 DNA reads TGTGCCAGCAGCTTCGTTCACAGTCAAGAGACCCAGTACTTC. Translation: CASSFVHSQETQYF. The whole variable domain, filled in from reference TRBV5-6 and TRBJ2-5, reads DAGVTQSPTHLIKTRGQQVTLRCSPKSGHDTVSWYQQALGQGPQFIFQYYEEEERQRGNFPDRFSGHQFPNYSSELNVNALLLGDSALYLCASSFVHSQETQYFGPGTRLLVL.

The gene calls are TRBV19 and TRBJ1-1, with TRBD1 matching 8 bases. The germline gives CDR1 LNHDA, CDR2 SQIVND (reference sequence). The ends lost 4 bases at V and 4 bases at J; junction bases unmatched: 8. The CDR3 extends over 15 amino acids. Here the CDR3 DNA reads TGTGCCAGTAGTACTTGGACAGGGCGAAGCACTGAAGCTTTCTTT. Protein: CASSTWTGRSTEAFF.

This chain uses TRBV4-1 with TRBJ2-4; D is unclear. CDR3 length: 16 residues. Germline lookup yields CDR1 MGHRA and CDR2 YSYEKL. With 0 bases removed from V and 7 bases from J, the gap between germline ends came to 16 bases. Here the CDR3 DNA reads TGCGCCAGCAGCCAAGAGGCGACTTCCATGGGGAACATTCAGTACTTC. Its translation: CASSQEATSMGNIQYF.

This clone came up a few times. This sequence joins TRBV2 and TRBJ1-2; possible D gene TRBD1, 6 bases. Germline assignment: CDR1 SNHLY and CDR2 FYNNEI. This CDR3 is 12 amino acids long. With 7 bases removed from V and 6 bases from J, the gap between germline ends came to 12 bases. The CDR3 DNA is TGTGCCAGCACTCAAACAGGGAATGGCTACACCTTC. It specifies CASTQTGNGYTF.

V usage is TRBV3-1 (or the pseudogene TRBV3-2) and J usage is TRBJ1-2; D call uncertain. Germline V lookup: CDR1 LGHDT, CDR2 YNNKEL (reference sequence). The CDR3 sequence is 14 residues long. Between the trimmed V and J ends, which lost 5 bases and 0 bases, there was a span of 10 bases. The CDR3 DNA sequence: TGTGCCAGCAGCAATTTTGGTTCTAACTATGGCTACACCTTC. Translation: CASSNFGSNYGYTF.

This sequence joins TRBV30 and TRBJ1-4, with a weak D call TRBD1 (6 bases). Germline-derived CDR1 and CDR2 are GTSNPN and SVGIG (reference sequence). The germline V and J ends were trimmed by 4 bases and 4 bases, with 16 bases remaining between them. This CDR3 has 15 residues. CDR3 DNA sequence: TGTGCCTGGATCGGTGGGGGCGCGGGTAATGAAAAACTGTTTTTT. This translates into CAWIGGGAGNEKLFF.

In DNA form, the CDR3 reads TGTGCCAGCAGCCAATATTCCGGGACAGGGGTCTCCTACGAGCAGTACTTC. This translates into CASSQYSGTGVSYEQYF. The rearrangement uses TRBV14 and TRBJ2-7, with TRBD1 identical over 10 bases. Trimming took 2 bases from V and 0 from J; bases not matched to a gene: 7. Germline CDR1 and CDR2: SGHDN and FVKESK. This CDR3 has 17 residues.

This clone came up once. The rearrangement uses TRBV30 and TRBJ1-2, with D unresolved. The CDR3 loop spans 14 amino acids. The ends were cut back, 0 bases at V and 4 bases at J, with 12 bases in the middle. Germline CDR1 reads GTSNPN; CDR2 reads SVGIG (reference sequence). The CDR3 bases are TGTGCCTGGAGTGTAGAGGGTATCATCTATGGCTACACCTTC. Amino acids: CAWSVEGIIYGYTF.